The 13 T cell receptor beta chains presented below share a single source sample, sequenced in a study of blood T cells in healthy people across ages. A second PCR of roughly 7 to 11 cycles used a sample-barcoded 5' primer and a J-beta primer mix. Via MiXCR, TCRdb re-called the 5' RACE reads, giving one row per CDR3 protein. This table holds some 560,000 distinct CDR3 sequences, around a quarter found once. These data also formed part of another study, on T cells of mothers and their children.

Sequencing was done on a sample of blood. The origin of the receptors is a boy aged 2 to 10 in good health.

This clonotype was picked up a small number of times. The rearrangement uses TRBV2 and TRBJ1-1; D might be TRBD1 (5 bases). Germline CDR1 reads SNHLY; CDR2 reads FYNNEI. The CDR3 is 13 amino acids. V was shortened by 5 bases and J by 3 bases, with 10 bases between the two germline ends. The CDR3 DNA is TGTGCCAGCAGTACCGACAGCGACACTGAAGCTTTCTTT. It specifies CASSTDSDTEAFF.

This clonotype was detected a few times. V and J are TRBV7-9 and TRBJ1-4; possibly TRBD1 for D (6 bases). Germline lookup yields CDR1 SEHNR and CDR2 FQNEAQ (reference sequence). V was cut by 4 bases and J by 0 bases, with 18 bases left in between. The CDR3 covers 18 residues. As DNA, the CDR3 is TGTGCCAGCAGCTCATACTTTTCACAGGGTACAACTAATGAAAAACTGTTTTTT. This translates into CASSSYFSQGTTNEKLFF.

The chain is built from TRBV10-3 and TRBJ2-2; D is uncertain. V was shortened by 6 bases and J by 5 bases, with 13 bases between the two germline ends. The germline V gene encodes CDR1 ENHRY and CDR2 SYGVKD. The CDR3 runs 14 residues. The CDR3 DNA follows: TGTGCCATCAGAGATTCAATCGGGACCGGGGAGCTGTTTTTT. Translating it yields CAIRDSIGTGELFF.

The gene calls are TRBV27 and TRBJ2-7, with 9 bases that match TRBD1. CDR3 length: 17 amino acids. With V trimmed by 8 bases and J by 1 base, 15 bases remained unmatched. Per germline, CDR1 MNHEY and CDR2 SMNVEV (reference sequence). The CDR3 reads CASPRSRDRVDSYEQYF. CDR3 nucleotide sequence: TGTGCCAGCCCTAGGTCCCGGGACAGGGTAGATTCCTACGAGCAGTACTTC.

In its sample, this clonotype was seen a few times. This sequence joins TRBV7-9 and TRBJ1-4; maybe TRBD1 (5 bases). Between the trimmed V and J ends, which lost 3 bases and 7 bases, there was a span of 15 bases. The CDR3 spans 15 residues. Germline lookup yields CDR1 SEHNR and CDR2 FQNEAQ (reference sequence). CDR3 protein: CASSFGAPRPEKLFF. The CDR3 DNA reads TGTGCCAGCAGCTTTGGGGCCCCCCGACCTGAAAAACTGTTTTTT.

This clonotype turned up a few times. V usage is TRBV20-1 and J usage is TRBJ1-2, with no clear D. The CDR3 has 10 residues. The germline V and J ends were trimmed by 6 bases and 4 bases, with 6 bases remaining between them. Germline V gives CDR1 DFQATT, CDR2 SNEGSKA (reference sequence). CDR3 DNA sequence: TGCAGTGCGGGTATCTATGGCTACACCTTC. The encoded protein is CSAGIYGYTF.

V usage is TRBV6-2 or TRBV6-3 and J usage is TRBJ1-1; D gene unclear. The CDR3 is 13 amino acids. V shed 2 bases and J shed 9 bases, with 13 bases lying between them. Per the germline V gene, CDR1 is MNHEY and CDR2 is SVGEGT. CDR3 residues: CASSYDPGGKAFF. The CDR3 DNA follows: TGTGCCAGCAGTTACGATCCGGGAGGCAAAGCTTTCTTT.

This clonotype was counted a few times. The chain carries TRBV9 and TRBJ2-3; D is ambiguous. Germline V lookup: CDR1 SGDLS, CDR2 YYNGEE. Trimming took 1 base from V and 3 from J, leaving 9 bases between them. The CDR3 length is 14 residues. The CDR3 is CASSVQVGTDTQYF. In DNA, the CDR3 is TGTGCCAGCAGCGTACAAGTAGGGACAGATACGCAGTATTTT.

The chain uses TRBV29-1 and TRBJ2-5, with TRBD2 identical over 14 bases. The V gene's germline CDR1 is SQVTM and CDR2 ANQGSEA. The trim removed 3 bases at V and 5 bases at J, leaving 11 bases unmatched. CDR3 length: 17 residues. CDR3 loop: CSVEAAETSGRGETQYF. The CDR3 coding sequence is TGCAGCGTTGAGGCAGCTGAGACTAGCGGGAGGGGGGAGACCCAGTACTTC.

This clonotype was seen only once. This chain links TRBV15 with TRBJ2-5; D ambiguous. V lost 1 base to trimming and J lost 4 bases, with 10 bases between them. This CDR3 has 14 residues. From germline, CDR1 is LNHNV and CDR2 YYDKDF (reference sequence). The CDR3 DNA reads TGTGCCACCAGCAGAGCGGTCCGGCGAGAGACCCAGTACTTC. It encodes CATSRAVRRETQYF.

Concerning this clonotype itself: A read error may account for a junction end that differs from germline. This chain connects TRBV2 to TRBJ2-2; 9 nucleotides agree with TRBD2. This CDR3 is built from 16 residues. Germline CDR1 is SNHLY and CDR2 is FYNNEI. This CDR3 is CASSAGTSPNTRELFF. CDR3 nucleotides: TGTGCCAGCAGTGCAGGGACTAGCCCGAACACCCGGGAGCTGTTTTTT.

The rearrangement joins TRBV20-1 to TRBJ1-1; 8 bases match TRBD1. Germline V gene lookup returns CDR1 DFQATT and CDR2 SNEGSKA (reference sequence). The ends lost 6 bases at V and 5 bases at J; junction bases unmatched: 8. The CDR3 consists of 13 residues. CDR3 nucleotides: TGCAGTGCGCCGCAGGGGGCGCGTACTGAAGCTTTCTTT. It translates to CSAPQGARTEAFF.

A single count supports this clonotype. The gene calls are TRBV20-1 and TRBJ2-5; TRBD2 agrees at 10 bases. The germline V gene encodes CDR1 DFQATT and CDR2 SNEGSKA (reference sequence). J was trimmed by 5 bases and V by 4 bases; bases with no gene match: 4. This CDR3 spans 13 amino acids. The CDR3 protein is CSATPSGSETQYF. CDR3 DNA sequence: TGCAGTGCTACACCTAGCGGGAGTGAGACCCAGTACTTC.